Sequencing of this T cell receptor (beta chain) was carried out in a study of CD8+ T cells in alopecia areata. This clone showed up just a few times. Its antigen is not known. Reverse transcribed after extraction, RNA yielded cDNA as the sequencing template. The assay was immunoSEQ multiplex PCR, and TCRdb's table has in-frame clones only and misses some. In the table there are approximately 130,000 clones, over 60% of which are singletons. Germline CDR1 SGHAT, CDR2 FQNNGV. V lost 9 bases, J lost 3 bases, and 9 bases lay in between. This CDR3 has 13 residues. Findings and limits, study-wide: Sharing of TCR sequences between patients (possibly for HLA-related reasons) was less clear than in mice.

Indicated treatment: oral pan-JAK inhibitor, 5-10 mg twice daily. The sequences come from CD4+ T cells sorted from blood, collected at week 4, from a patient treated with tofacitinib. V and J are TRBV11-2 and TRBJ2-6; D gene uncertain. The TCR sequence derives from a human donor with alopecia areata. The CDR3 DNA reads TGTGCCAGTAACAGAGGTGGGGCCAACGTCCTGACTTTC. Translated: CASNRGGANVLTF.